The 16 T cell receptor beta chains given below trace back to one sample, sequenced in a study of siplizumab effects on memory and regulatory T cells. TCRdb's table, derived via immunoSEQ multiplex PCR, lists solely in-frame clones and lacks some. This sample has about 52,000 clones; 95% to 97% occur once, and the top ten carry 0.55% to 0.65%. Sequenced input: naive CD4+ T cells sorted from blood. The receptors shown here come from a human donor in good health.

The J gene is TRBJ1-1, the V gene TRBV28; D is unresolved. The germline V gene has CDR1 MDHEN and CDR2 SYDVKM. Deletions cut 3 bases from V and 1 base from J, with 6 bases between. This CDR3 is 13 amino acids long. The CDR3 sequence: CASSFPPNTEAFF. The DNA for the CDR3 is TGTGCCAGCAGTTTTCCCCCGAACACTGAAGCTTTCTTT.

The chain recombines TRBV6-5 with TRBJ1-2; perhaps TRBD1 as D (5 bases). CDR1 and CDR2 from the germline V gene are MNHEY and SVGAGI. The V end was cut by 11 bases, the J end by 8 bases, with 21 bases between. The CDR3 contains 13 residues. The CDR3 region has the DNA TGTGCCGTTAGACCCCGGGGCCAGAGGGGCTACACCTTC. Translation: CAVRPRGQRGYTF.

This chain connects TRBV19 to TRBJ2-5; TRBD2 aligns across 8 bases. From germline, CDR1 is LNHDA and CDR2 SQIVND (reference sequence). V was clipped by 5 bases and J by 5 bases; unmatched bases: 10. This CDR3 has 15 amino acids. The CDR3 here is CASSSRLATRETQYF. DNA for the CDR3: TGTGCCAGTAGTTCAAGACTAGCGACAAGGGAGACCCAGTACTTC. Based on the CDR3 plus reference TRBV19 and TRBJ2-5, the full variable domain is DGGITQSPKYLFRKEGQNVTLSCEQNLNHDAMYWYRQDPGQGLRLIYYSQIVNDFQKGDIAEGYSVSREKKESFPLTVTSAQKNPTAFYLCASSSRLATRETQYFGPGTRLLVL.

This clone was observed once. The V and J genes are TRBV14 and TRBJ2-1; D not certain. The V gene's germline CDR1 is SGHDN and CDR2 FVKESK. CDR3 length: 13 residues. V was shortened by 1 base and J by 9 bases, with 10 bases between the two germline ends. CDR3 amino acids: CASSQVTAGEQFF. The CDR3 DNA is TGTGCCAGCAGCCAAGTAACGGCCGGTGAGCAGTTCTTC.

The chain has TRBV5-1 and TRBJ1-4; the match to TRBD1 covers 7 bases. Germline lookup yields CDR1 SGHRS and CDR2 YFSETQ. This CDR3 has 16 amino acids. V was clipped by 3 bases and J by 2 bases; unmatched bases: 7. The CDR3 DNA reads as TGCGCCAGCAGCTCAGAAACAGGGGATACTAATGAAAAACTGTTTTTT. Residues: CASSSETGDTNEKLFF.

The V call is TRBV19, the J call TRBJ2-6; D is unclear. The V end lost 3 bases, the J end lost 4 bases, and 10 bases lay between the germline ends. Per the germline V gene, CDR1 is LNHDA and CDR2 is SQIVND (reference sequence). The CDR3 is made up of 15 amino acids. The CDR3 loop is CASSIEEAGANVLTF. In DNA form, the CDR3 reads TGTGCCAGTAGTATCGAAGAAGCCGGGGCCAACGTCCTGACTTTC.

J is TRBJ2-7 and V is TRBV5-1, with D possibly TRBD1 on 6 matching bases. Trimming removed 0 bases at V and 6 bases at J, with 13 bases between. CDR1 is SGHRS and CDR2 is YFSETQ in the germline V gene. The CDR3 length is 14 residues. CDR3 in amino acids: CASSLGYRAGEQYF. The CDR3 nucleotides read TGCGCCAGCAGCTTGGGCTACAGGGCAGGCGAGCAGTACTTC.

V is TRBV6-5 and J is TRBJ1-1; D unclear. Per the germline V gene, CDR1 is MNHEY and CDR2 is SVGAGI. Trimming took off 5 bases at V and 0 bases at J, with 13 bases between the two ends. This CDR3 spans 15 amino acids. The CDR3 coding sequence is TGTGCCAGCAGTGGAGGGATTTCTATGAACACTGAAGCTTTCTTT. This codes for CASSGGISMNTEAFF.

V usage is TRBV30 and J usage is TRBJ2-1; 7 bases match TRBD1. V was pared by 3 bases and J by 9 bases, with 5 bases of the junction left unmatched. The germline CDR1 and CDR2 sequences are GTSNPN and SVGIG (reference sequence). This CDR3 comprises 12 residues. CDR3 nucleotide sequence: TGTGCCTGGAGAGACAGGGTTGGTGAGCAGTTCTTC. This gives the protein CAWRDRVGEQFF.

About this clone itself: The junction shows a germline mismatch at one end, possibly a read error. The CDR3 here is CASSPGSYGQYF. The DNA of the CDR3 is TGTGCCAGCTCACCGGGTAGTTACGGGCAGTACTTC. The chain recombines TRBV18 with TRBJ2-7; D is unresolved. Germline lookup yields CDR1 KGHSH and CDR2 LQKENI. The CDR3 totals 12 residues.

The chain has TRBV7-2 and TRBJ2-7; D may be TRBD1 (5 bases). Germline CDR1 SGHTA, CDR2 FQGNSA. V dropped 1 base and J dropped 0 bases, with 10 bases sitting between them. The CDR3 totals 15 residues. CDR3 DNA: TGTGCCAGCAGCTTAGGGCAGGGCAGCTCCTACGAGCAGTACTTC. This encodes CASSLGQGSSYEQYF.

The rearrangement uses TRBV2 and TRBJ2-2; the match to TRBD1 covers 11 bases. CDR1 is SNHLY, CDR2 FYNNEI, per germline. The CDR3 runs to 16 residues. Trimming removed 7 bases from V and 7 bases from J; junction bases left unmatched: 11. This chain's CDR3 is CASTLDRGRRGGELFF. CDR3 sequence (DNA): TGTGCCAGCACCTTGGACAGGGGGCGTCGGGGCGGGGAGCTGTTTTTT.

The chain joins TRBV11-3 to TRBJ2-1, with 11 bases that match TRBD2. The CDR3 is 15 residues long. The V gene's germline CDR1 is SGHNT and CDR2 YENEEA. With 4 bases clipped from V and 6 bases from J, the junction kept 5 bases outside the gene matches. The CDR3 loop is CASSSGLAGVNEQFF. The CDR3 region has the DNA TGTGCCAGCAGCTCCGGACTAGCGGGTGTCAATGAGCAGTTCTTC. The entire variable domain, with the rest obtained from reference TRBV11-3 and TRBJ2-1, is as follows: EAGVVQSPRYKIIEKKQPVAFWCNPISGHNTLYWYLQNLGQGPELLIRYENEEAVDDSQLPKDRFSAERLKGVDSTLKIQPAELGDSAVYLCASSSGLAGVNEQFFGPGTRLTVL.

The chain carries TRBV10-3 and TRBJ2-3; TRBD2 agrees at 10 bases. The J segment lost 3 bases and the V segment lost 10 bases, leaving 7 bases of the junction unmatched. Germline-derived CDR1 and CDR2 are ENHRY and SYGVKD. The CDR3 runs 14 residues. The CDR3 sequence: CASQLAGKTDTQYF. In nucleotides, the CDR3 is TGTGCCAGCCAACTAGCGGGAAAGACAGATACGCAGTATTTT.

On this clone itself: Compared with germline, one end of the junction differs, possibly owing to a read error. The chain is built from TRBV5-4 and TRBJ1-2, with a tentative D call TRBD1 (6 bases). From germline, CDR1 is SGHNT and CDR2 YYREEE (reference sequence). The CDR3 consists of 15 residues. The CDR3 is CASRRKGQGSRGYTF. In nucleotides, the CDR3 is TGCGCCAGCAGGAGGAAGGGGCAGGGGAGTCGGGGCTACACCTTC.

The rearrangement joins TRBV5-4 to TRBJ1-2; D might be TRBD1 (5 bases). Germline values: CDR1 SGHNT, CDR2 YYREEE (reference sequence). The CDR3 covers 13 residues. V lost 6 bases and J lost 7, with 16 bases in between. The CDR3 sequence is CASNHLQGSGYTF. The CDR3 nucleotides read TGTGCCAGCAACCACCTTCAGGGTTCTGGCTACACCTTC.